The entry that follows covers one T cell receptor (beta chain) sequence. What it binds is unknown. This entry is derived from a study of T cell repertoires in cytomegalovirus infection. Study conclusions and caveats: Summed frequency of shared TCR beta families picked out CMV carriers who also had the relevant HLA.

V lost 5 bases to trimming and J lost 4 bases; unmatched junction nucleotides: 11. Germline V CDR1 and CDR2: DFQATT, SNEGSKA (reference sequence). The CDR3 loop spans 14 amino acids. TCRdb reprocessed the reads via MiXCR and lists one record per CDR3 protein. The sample comprises more than 400,000 distinct CDR3 sequences, 26% of which are singletons, and 13% rests with the top ten. Material for sequencing was PBMCs. J is TRBJ2-7 and V is TRBV20-1, with 7 positions matching TRBD2. The receptor comes from a human donor in good health (CMV status not recorded). Some clones in this sample may be carry-over from other donors' samples. Here the CDR3 reads CSAGTGGRFYEQYF. The CDR3 nucleotides read TGCAGTGCTGGAACGGGGGGTCGCTTTTACGAGCAGTACTTC.